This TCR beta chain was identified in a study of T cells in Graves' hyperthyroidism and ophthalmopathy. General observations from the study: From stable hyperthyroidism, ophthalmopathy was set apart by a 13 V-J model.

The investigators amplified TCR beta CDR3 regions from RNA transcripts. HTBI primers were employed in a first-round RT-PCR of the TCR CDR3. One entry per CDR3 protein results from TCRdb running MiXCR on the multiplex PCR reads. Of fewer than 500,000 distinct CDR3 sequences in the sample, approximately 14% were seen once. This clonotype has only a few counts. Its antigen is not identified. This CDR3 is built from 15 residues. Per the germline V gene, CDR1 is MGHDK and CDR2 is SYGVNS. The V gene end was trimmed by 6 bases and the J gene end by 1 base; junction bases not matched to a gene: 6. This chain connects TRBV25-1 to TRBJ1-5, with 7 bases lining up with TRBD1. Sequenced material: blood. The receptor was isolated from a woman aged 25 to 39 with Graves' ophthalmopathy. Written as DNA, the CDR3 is TGTGCCAGCAGGAGGGGGCTACTAAGCAATCAGCCCCAGCATTTT. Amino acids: CASRRGLLSNQPQHF.